This TCR beta chain was captured in a study of Tregs in tolerant kidney transplant recipients. The V gene lost 6 bases and the J gene lost 5 bases, with 7 bases spanning the gap. The CDR3 is made up of 11 amino acids. Per the germline V gene, CDR1 is SGHRS and CDR2 is YFSETQ. The protocol was immunoSEQ multiplex PCR, while the TCRdb copy is restricted to in-frame clones and leaves out a portion. The top ten clones hold under 2.5% of a sample with under 80,000 clones, around 85% of them seen once. The TCR comes from a human donor who received a combined kidney and bone marrow transplant. The specimen comprised Tregs from blood, sampled before the transplant. This chain uses TRBV5-1 with TRBJ2-3; no definite D call. As DNA, the CDR3 is TGCGCCAGCACCCTTTTAGATACGCAGTATTTT. It is translated as CASTLLDTQYF.